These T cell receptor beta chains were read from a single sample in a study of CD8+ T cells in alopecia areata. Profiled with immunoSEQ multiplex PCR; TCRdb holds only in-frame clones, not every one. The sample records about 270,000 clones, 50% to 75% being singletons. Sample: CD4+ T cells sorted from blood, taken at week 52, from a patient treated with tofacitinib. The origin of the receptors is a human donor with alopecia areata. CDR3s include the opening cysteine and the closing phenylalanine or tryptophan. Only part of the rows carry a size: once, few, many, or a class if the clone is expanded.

cdr3_aa: CASSQALTSGGTQETQYF
j_call: TRBJ2-5
clone_size: -
v_call: TRBV4-3

cdr3_aa: CAWSVGTGERQPQHF
j_call: TRBJ1-5
clone_size: once
v_call: TRBV30

cdr3_aa: CATSRDRGYGYTF
j_call: TRBJ1-2
clone_size: -
v_call: TRBV15

cdr3_aa: CASSAGVDAGPDTQYF
j_call: TRBJ2-3
clone_size: few
v_call: TRBV9

cdr3_aa: CASSPSRETQYF
j_call: TRBJ2-5
clone_size: -
v_call: TRBV7-2

cdr3_aa: CAWNPRTVTQDSPLHF
j_call: TRBJ1-6
clone_size: -
v_call: TRBV30

cdr3_aa: CASSEEQGSRSPLHF
j_call: TRBJ1-6
clone_size: few
v_call: TRBV2

cdr3_aa: CSVGTVQETQYF
j_call: TRBJ2-5
clone_size: -
v_call: TRBV29-1

cdr3_aa: CSARSFYEQYF
j_call: TRBJ2-7
clone_size: -
v_call: TRBV20-1

cdr3_aa: CASSLDPGQGNQPQHF
j_call: TRBJ1-5
clone_size: -
v_call: TRBV7-6

cdr3_aa: CALVPPPTASAYEQYF
j_call: TRBJ2-7
clone_size: -
v_call: TRBV30

cdr3_aa: CASSFTGLYNSPLHF
j_call: TRBJ1-6
clone_size: -
v_call: TRBV27

cdr3_aa: CAWSGPGGEQYF
j_call: TRBJ2-7
clone_size: few
v_call: TRBV30

cdr3_aa: CATSRDRAYQETQYF
j_call: TRBJ2-5
clone_size: -
v_call: TRBV15

cdr3_aa: CASSRGTGGETQYF
j_call: TRBJ2-5
clone_size: once
v_call: TRBV7-2

cdr3_aa: CASSPRLQETQYF
j_call: TRBJ2-5
clone_size: once
v_call: TRBV18

cdr3_aa: CASSWAGGNTEAFF
j_call: TRBJ1-1
clone_size: -
v_call: TRBV11-2

cdr3_aa: CASNMGQGPADTQYF
j_call: TRBJ2-3
clone_size: -
v_call: TRBV7-2

cdr3_aa: CASRGVGREAPLHF
j_call: TRBJ1-6
clone_size: -
v_call: TRBV6-5

cdr3_aa: CASSQAPGDYEQYF
j_call: TRBJ2-7
clone_size: few
v_call: TRBV4-2

cdr3_aa: CSVEGTYRDTEAFF
j_call: TRBJ1-1
clone_size: -
v_call: TRBV29-1

cdr3_aa: CASSLWLARTSTDTQYF
j_call: TRBJ2-3
clone_size: few
v_call: TRBV7-2

cdr3_aa: CSVRDRGRSGANVLTF
j_call: TRBJ2-6
clone_size: -
v_call: TRBV29-1

cdr3_aa: CASRDIDRVYGYTF
j_call: TRBJ1-2
clone_size: few
v_call: TRBV19

cdr3_aa: CATSRAVGTGSYGYTF
j_call: TRBJ1-2
clone_size: few
v_call: TRBV15

cdr3_aa: CASSPRSGAPRNYGYTF
j_call: TRBJ1-2
clone_size: few
v_call: TRBV7-2